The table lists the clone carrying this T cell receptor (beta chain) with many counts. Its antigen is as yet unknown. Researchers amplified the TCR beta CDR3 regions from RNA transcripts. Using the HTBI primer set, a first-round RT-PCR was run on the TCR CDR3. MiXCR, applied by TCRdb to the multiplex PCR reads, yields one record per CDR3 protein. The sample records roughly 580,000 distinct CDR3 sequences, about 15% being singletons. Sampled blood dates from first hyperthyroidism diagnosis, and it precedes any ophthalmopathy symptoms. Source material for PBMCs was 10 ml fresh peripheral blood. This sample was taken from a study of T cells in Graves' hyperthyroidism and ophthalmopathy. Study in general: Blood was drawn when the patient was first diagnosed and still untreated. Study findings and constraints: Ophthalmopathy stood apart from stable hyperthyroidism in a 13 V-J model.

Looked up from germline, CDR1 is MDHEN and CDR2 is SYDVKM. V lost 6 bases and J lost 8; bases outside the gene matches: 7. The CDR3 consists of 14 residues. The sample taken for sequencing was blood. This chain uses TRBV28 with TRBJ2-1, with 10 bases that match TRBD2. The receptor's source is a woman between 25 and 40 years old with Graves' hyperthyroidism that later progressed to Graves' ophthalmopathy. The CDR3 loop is CASRGSSGSHEQFF. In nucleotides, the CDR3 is TGTGCCAGCAGAGGGTCTAGCGGGAGTCATGAGCAGTTCTTC.